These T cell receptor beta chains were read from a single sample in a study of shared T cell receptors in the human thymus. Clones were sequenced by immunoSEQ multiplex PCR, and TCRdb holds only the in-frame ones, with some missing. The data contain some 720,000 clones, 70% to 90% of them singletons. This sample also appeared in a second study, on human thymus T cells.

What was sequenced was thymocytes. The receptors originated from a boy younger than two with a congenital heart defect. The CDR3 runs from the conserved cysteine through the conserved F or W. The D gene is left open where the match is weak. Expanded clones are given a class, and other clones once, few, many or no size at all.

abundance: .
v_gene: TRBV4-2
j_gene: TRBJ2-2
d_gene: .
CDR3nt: TGTGCCAGCAGCCCTGGGGGGACTCCGAACACCGGGGAGCTGTTTTTT
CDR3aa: CASSPGGTPNTGELFF

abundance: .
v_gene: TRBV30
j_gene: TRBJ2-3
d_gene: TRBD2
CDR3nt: TGTGCCTGGATGGGGGAGGGCGCAGATACGCAGTATTTT
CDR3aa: CAWMGEGADTQYF

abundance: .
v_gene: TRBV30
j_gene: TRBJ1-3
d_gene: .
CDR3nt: TGTGCCTGGAGTACGTGGGCTTTCTCTGGAAACACCATATATTTT
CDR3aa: CAWSTWAFSGNTIYF

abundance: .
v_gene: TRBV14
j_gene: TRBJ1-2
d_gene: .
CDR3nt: TGTGCCAGCAGGCCGGGACTCCCGGGCTATGGCTACACCTTC
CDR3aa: CASRPGLPGYGYTF

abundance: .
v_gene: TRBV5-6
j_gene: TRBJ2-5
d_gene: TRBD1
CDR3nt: TGTGCCAGCAGCGCAAACCGGGACAGCATCCAAGAGACCCAGTACTTC
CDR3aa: CASSANRDSIQETQYF

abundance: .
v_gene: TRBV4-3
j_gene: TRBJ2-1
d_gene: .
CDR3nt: TGCGCCAGCAGCCAAGCGGCCTCGCAGGAGGTCGGTGAGCAGTTCTTC
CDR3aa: CASSQAASQEVGEQFF

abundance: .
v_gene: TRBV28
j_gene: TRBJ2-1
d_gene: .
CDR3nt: TGTGCCAGCAGGACAGATCTCACAGGGCCGTACAATGAGCAGTTCTTC
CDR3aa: CASRTDLTGPYNEQFF

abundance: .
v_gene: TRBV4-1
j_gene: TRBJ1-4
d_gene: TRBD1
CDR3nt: TGCGCCAGCAGCCAAGAGGGGCTGAGGGACAGCTCCTTTACTAATGAAAAACTGTTTTTT
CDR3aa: CASSQEGLRDSSFTNEKLFF

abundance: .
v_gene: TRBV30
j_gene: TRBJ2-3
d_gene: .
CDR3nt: TGTGCCTGGAGTGTAAGGACTGCATATGAAGCAGATACGCAGTATTTT
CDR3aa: CAWSVRTAYEADTQYF

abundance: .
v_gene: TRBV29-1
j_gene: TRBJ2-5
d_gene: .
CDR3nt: TGCAGCGTTGGACGGGGGTTCCAAGAGACCCAGTACTTC
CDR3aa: CSVGRGFQETQYF

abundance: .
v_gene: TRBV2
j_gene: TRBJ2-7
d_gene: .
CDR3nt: TGTGCCAGCAAGGACTACTTCGTTACCTACGAGCAGTACTTC
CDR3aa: CASKDYFVTYEQYF

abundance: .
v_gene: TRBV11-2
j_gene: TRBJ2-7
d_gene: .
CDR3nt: TGTGCCAGCAGCTTAGTAGTGATGCCTTCCTACGAGCAGTACTTC
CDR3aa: CASSLVVMPSYEQYF

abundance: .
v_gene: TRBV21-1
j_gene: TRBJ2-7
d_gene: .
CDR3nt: TGTGCCAGCAGCAATCGTGGGGCGCGCGAGCAGTACTTC
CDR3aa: CASSNRGAREQYF

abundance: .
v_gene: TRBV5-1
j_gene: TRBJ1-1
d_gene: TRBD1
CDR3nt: TGCGCCAGCAGATTCCCGGGACAGCCGAACACTGAAGCTTTCTTT
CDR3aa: CASRFPGQPNTEAFF

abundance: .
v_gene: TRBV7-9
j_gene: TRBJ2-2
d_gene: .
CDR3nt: TGTGCCACACAGGGAGGGCGTAACACCGGGGAGCTGTTTTTT
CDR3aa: CATQGGRNTGELFF

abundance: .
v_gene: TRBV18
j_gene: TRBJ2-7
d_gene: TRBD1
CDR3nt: TGTGCCAGCTCGGATCAACAGGGCCAGGGGGTCTACGAGCAGTACTTC
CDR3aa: CASSDQQGQGVYEQYF

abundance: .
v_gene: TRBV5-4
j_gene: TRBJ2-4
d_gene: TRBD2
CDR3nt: TGTGCCAGCAGTTATAAGACTAGCGTGGCCAAAAACATTCAGTACTTC
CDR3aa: CASSYKTSVAKNIQYF

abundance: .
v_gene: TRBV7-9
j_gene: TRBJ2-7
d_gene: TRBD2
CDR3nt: TGTGCCAGCAGCTGGGGGCAAGCGGGGGTTTACGAGCAGTACTTC
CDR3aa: CASSWGQAGVYEQYF

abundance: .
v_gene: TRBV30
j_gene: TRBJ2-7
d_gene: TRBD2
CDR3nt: TGTGCCTGGATTAGCGGGAGCCCCCCTAACGAGCAGTACTTC
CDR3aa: CAWISGSPPNEQYF

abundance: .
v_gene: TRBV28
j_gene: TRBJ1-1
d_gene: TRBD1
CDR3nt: TGTGCCAGCACGAAGACAGGGGCGATAGATACTGAAGCTTTCTTT
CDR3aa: CASTKTGAIDTEAFF

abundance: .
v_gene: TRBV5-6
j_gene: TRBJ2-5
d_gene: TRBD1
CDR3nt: TGTGCCAGCAGCTTGGATGGGACAGGGAAAGAGACCCAGTACTTC
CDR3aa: CASSLDGTGKETQYF

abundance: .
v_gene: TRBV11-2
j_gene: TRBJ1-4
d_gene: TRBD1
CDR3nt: TGTGCCAGCAGCCCGGACAGGGGGCGTGAAAAACTGTTTTTT
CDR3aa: CASSPDRGREKLFF

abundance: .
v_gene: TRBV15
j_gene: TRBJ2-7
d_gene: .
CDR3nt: TGTGCCACCAGCAGAGAAATCGGACAGCTCTCCTACGAGCAGTACTTC
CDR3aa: CATSREIGQLSYEQYF

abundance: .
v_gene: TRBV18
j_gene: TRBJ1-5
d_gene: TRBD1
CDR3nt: TGTGCCAGCTCACCATTCCCCTACAGGGGGACGAGGGGCAATCAGCCCCAGCATTTT
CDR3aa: CASSPFPYRGTRGNQPQHF

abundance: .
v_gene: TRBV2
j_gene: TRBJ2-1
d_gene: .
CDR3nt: TGTGCCAGCAGGGTAACTAGCTCCCTACATGAGCAGTTCTTC
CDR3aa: CASRVTSSLHEQFF

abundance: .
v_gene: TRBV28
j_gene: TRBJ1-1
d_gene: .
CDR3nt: TGTGCCAGCAGTTTCACAGGGAATGAAGCTTTCTTT
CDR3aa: CASSFTGNEAFF

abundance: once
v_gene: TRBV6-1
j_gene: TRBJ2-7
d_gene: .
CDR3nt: TGTGCCAACCCGCCAGGGAGGCGCGAGCAGTACTTC
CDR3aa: CANPPGRREQYF

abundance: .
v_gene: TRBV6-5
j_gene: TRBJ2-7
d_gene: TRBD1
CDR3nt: TGTGCCAGCAGTAAAGGTCCCTGGACAGGGGGGGAGCAGTACTTC
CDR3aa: CASSKGPWTGGEQYF

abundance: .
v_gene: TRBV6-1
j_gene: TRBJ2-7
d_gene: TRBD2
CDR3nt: TGTGCCAGCAGTCCTTGGACTAGTAGCGACGAGCAGTACTTC
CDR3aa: CASSPWTSSDEQYF

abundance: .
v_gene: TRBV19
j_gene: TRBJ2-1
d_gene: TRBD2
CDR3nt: TGTGCCAGTAGTCGGCTAGCGGGAGACAGTTACAATGAGCAGTTCTTC
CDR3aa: CASSRLAGDSYNEQFF

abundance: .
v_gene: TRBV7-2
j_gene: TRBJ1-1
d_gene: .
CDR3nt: TGTGCCAGCAGCTTAGCACTTCCGAACACTGAAGCTTTCTTT
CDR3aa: CASSLALPNTEAFF

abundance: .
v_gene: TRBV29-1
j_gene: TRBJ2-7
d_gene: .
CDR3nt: TGCAGCGTTGAGGACAGCCACGAGCAGTACTTC
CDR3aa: CSVEDSHEQYF

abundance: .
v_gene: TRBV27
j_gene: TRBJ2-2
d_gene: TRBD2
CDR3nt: TGTGCCAGCAGTTTCCTCTCTAGCGGTTCCTACACCGGGGAGCTGTTTTTT
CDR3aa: CASSFLSSGSYTGELFF